The 27 T cell receptor beta chains presented below share a single source sample, sequenced in a study of follicular helper T cells after annual influenza vaccination. Libraries were prepared by immunoSEQ multiplex PCR; TCRdb keeps only in-frame clonotypes and omits some of them. The repertoire holds 12,000 to 15,000 clones, with approximately 84% as singletons. Time point here: 2014-2015 season, 7 days after vaccination. The specimen was CXCR5+ CD38- circulating T follicular helper cells from blood, collected 7 days after influenza vaccination. Subset: circulating Tfh, non-naive CD4+CXCR5+PD-1+ (ICOS+CD38+ or ICOS-CD38-). The receptors come from an adult who received the influenza vaccine.

V and J are TRBV11-3 and TRBJ2-1; maybe TRBD1 (6 bases). The CDR3 runs to 16 residues. V was trimmed by 5 bases and J by 0 bases, leaving 14 bases between them. CDR1 is SGHNT and CDR2 is YENEEA in the germline V gene. CDR3 protein: CASSLQGTSSYNEQFF. CDR3 bases: TGTGCCAGCAGCCTACAGGGTACCAGCTCCTACAATGAGCAGTTCTTC.

This chain links TRBV19 with TRBJ1-5, with D uncertain. V was clipped by 0 bases and J by 0 bases, with 9 bases between them. CDR3 length: 16 amino acids. The germline V gene has CDR1 LNHDA and CDR2 SQIVND (reference sequence). The CDR3 DNA sequence: TGTGCCAGTAGTATAGAGGCAGGTCTTAGCAATCAGCCCCAGCATTTT. Amino acids: CASSIEAGLSNQPQHF. Full variable domain (rest looked up from reference TRBV19 and TRBJ1-5): DGGITQSPKYLFRKEGQNVTLSCEQNLNHDAMYWYRQDPGQGLRLIYYSQIVNDFQKGDIAEGYSVSREKKESFPLTVTSAQKNPTAFYLCASSIEAGLSNQPQHFGDGTRLSIL.

This rearrangement joins TRBV7-9 to TRBJ2-2; 7 bases align to TRBD2. CDR3 length equals 15 residues. J was trimmed by 1 base and V by 3 bases; bases with no gene match: 2. Germline V lookup: CDR1 SEHNR, CDR2 FQNEAQ (reference sequence). The CDR3 DNA follows: TGTGCCAGCAGCTTCGGACTAGGGAACACCGGGGAGCTGTTTTTT. Amino acids: CASSFGLGNTGELFF.

The chain is built from TRBV7-2 and TRBJ2-1, with 10 bases that match TRBD2. Looked up from germline, CDR1 is SGHTA and CDR2 is FQGNSA. The junction had 5 bases not matched to a gene; V was cut back by 1 base and J by 8 bases. The CDR3 contains 15 residues. CDR3 in amino acids: CASSLGSSGSYEQFF. CDR3 DNA sequence: TGTGCCAGCAGCTTAGGTTCTAGCGGGAGCTATGAGCAGTTCTTC.

The chain joins TRBV10-3 to TRBJ1-1; TRBD1 is a possible D gene (6 bases). Germline lookup yields CDR1 ENHRY and CDR2 SYGVKD. V was shortened by 10 bases and J by 0 bases, with 15 bases between the two germline ends. This CDR3 contains 14 residues. CDR3 amino acids: CATETGAMNTEAFF. CDR3 nucleotide sequence: TGTGCCACCGAGACAGGAGCCATGAACACTGAAGCTTTCTTT.

This chain joins TRBV28 and TRBJ2-6, with 7 bases identical to TRBD1. Trimming removed 3 bases from V and 2 bases from J; junction bases left unmatched: 4. The germline gives CDR1 MDHEN, CDR2 SYDVKM. This CDR3 has 16 residues. This chain's CDR3 is CASSFLGGTGANVLTF. The DNA for the CDR3 is TGTGCCAGCAGTTTCTTAGGGGGCACTGGGGCCAACGTCCTGACTTTC.

The rearrangement joins TRBV5-1 to TRBJ2-7, with TRBD1 identical over 8 bases. CDR3 length: 12 residues. Germline V gives CDR1 SGHRS, CDR2 YFSETQ. V was pared by 7 bases and J by 6 bases, with 6 bases of the junction left unmatched. CDR3 sequence (DNA): TGCGCCAGCTTTGAGGACAGGGTCGAGCAGTACTTC. It translates to CASFEDRVEQYF.

This rearrangement joins TRBV19 to TRBJ1-1, with TRBD1 matching 8 bases. The CDR3 runs to 14 residues. Germline assignment: CDR1 LNHDA and CDR2 SQIVND (reference sequence). V gave up 7 bases and J gave up 3 bases; unmatched junction bases: 7. The CDR3 DNA reads as TGTGCCAGTAAGCAGGGGGCTGCGGACACTGAAGCTTTCTTT. Translating gives CASKQGAADTEAFF.

The rearrangement joins TRBV5-6 to TRBJ1-4; D unclear. The CDR3 is 13 amino acids. V was pared by 4 bases and J by 5 bases, with 9 bases between. The germline gives CDR1 SGHDT, CDR2 YYEEEE. The CDR3 is CASSLGSNEKLFF. The CDR3 coding sequence is TGTGCCAGCAGCCTCGGGTCCAATGAAAAACTGTTTTTT.

This chain links TRBV19 with TRBJ1-6; 9 positions match TRBD1. The CDR3 loop spans 17 amino acids. Germline lookup yields CDR1 LNHDA and CDR2 SQIVND (reference sequence). Germline trimming cut 5 bases from V and 7 bases from J; bases unmatched to any gene: 12. CDR3 sequence reads: CASSVPQGAAWNSPLHF. The CDR3 DNA reads TGTGCCAGTAGTGTCCCACAGGGGGCGGCTTGGAATTCACCCCTCCACTTT.

As DNA, the CDR3 is TGTGCCAGCAGCGAACTACTAGCGGGAGTCCCCGGTGAGCAGTTCTTC. This codes for CASSELLAGVPGEQFF. The chain is built from TRBV13 and TRBJ2-1; 11 bases fit TRBD2. The ends lost 5 bases at V and 9 bases at J; junction bases unmatched: 12. CDR3 size: 16 residues. Germline CDR1 and CDR2: PRHDT and FYEKMQ (reference sequence).

The chain is built from TRBV28 and TRBJ1-6; D unresolved. V lost 6 bases and J 7 bases, leaving 16 bases between the germline ends. The CDR3 has 15 amino acids. CDR1 MDHEN and CDR2 SYDVKM come from the germline V gene. DNA for the CDR3: TGTGCCAGCAGCCCCGGACTCCTTGGAAATTCACCCCTCCACTTT. This encodes CASSPGLLGNSPLHF.

V gene TRBV27 combines with J gene TRBJ1-5; 8 positions match TRBD1. This CDR3 has 15 amino acids. V shed 5 bases, J shed 4 bases, and the junction held 7 bases outside the gene matches. Germline values: CDR1 MNHEY, CDR2 SMNVEV (reference sequence). CDR3: CASSRLDRGNQPQHF. CDR3 DNA sequence: TGTGCCAGCAGTCGACTCGACAGGGGAAATCAGCCCCAGCATTTT.

The chain couples TRBV30 to TRBJ2-7, with 14 positions matching TRBD2. The V gene's germline CDR1 is GTSNPN and CDR2 SVGIG (reference sequence). V was clipped by 3 bases and J by 8 bases; unmatched bases: 6. CDR3 length: 14 residues. The CDR3 here is CAWSGTSGRNKQYF. The CDR3 bases are TGTGCCTGGAGCGGGACTAGCGGGAGAAATAAGCAGTACTTC.

This clone turned up a few times. The chain couples TRBV19 to TRBJ2-2; 7 bases match TRBD1. After removal of 10 bases from V and 1 base from J, the junction contained 6 bases not matched to a gene. There are 14 residues in the CDR3. Germline loops: CDR1 LNHDA, CDR2 SQIVND (reference sequence). CDR3 loop: CATTDRKNTGELFF. Here the CDR3 DNA reads TGTGCCACCACGGACAGGAAGAACACCGGGGAGCTGTTTTTT.

The V and J genes are TRBV5-5 and TRBJ2-7; 9 bases line up with TRBD2. V shed 1 base, J shed 3 bases, and the junction held 2 bases outside the gene matches. CDR1 and CDR2 from the germline V gene are SGHKS and YYEKEE (reference sequence). The CDR3 runs 14 residues. CDR3 protein: CASSLQAGGYEQYF. CDR3 bases: TGTGCCAGCAGCTTGCAAGCGGGGGGCTACGAGCAGTACTTC. The full variable domain, rest sourced from reference TRBV5-5 and TRBJ2-7, is DAGVTQSPTHLIKTRGQQVTLRCSPISGHKSVSWYQQVLGQGPQFIFQYYEKEERGRGNFPDRFSARQFPNYSSELNVNALLLGDSALYLCASSLQAGGYEQYFGPGTRLTVT.

The J gene is TRBJ2-3, the V gene TRBV2; TRBD1 is a possible D gene (6 bases). CDR3 length: 13 amino acids. CDR1 and CDR2 from the germline V gene are SNHLY and FYNNEI. V lost 6 bases, J lost 6 bases, and 13 bases lay in between. CDR3 protein: CASSKPGVDTQYF. In nucleotides, the CDR3 is TGTGCCAGCAGCAAGCCAGGGGTGGATACGCAGTATTTT.

As concerns this clone: Other DNA sequences in the sample encode the same CDR3. The chain carries TRBV5-4 and TRBJ1-6, with D unresolved. CDR3 size: 15 residues. Deletions cut 1 base from V and 5 bases from J, with 10 bases between. Germline CDR1 and CDR2: SGHNT and YYREEE (reference sequence). CDR3 residues: CASSLFTGNNSPLHF. The CDR3, as DNA: TGTGCCAGCAGCTTGTTTACCGGGAATAATTCACCCCTCCACTTT.

V is TRBV19 and J is TRBJ1-1; possibly TRBD1 for D (6 bases). This CDR3 is 15 amino acids long. V lost 7 bases, J lost 0 bases, and 15 bases lay in between. Germline V CDR1 and CDR2: LNHDA, SQIVND (reference sequence). The CDR3 nucleotides are TGTGCCAGTACCAACAGGGTAGCGTTGAACACTGAAGCTTTCTTT. This gives the protein CASTNRVALNTEAFF.

This chain joins TRBV14 and TRBJ2-5, with 11 bases fitting TRBD1. The DNA end lines up better with TRBJ2-7; the J call may be wrong. Looked up from germline, CDR1 is SGHDN and CDR2 is FVKESK. This CDR3 spans 15 amino acids. The CDR3 protein is CASSEGTGGTYEQYF. CDR3 nucleotide sequence: TGTGCCAGCAGCGAGGGGACAGGGGGGACCTACGAGCAGTACTTC.

The V gene is TRBV6-5, the J gene TRBJ2-7; 7 bases map to TRBD2. V gave up 6 bases and J gave up 0 bases; unmatched junction bases: 5. The CDR3 is 14 residues long. CDR1 and CDR2 (germline): MNHEY, SVGAGI. The DNA for the CDR3 is TGTGCCAGCAGACCCGGGAGGAGCTCCTACGAGCAGTACTTC. Amino acids: CASRPGRSSYEQYF.

CDR3: CASGLGTGSYEQYF. The CDR3 bases are TGTGCTAGTGGTTTGGGGACAGGGAGCTACGAGCAGTACTTC. The chain links TRBV12-5 to TRBJ2-7; TRBD1 matches 8 bases. Per germline, CDR1 LGHNT and CDR2 FRNRAP. V gave up 1 base and J gave up 3 bases; unmatched junction bases: 2. The CDR3 sequence is 14 residues long.

CDR3 sequence (DNA): TGCGCCAGCAGCTTGGGGACGACAGCAACTAATGAAAAACTGTTTTTT. It translates to CASSLGTTATNEKLFF. J is TRBJ1-4 and V is TRBV5-1, with a tentative D call TRBD1 (5 bases). Trimming took off 0 bases at V and 0 bases at J, with 9 bases between the two ends. Germline loops: CDR1 SGHRS, CDR2 YFSETQ. The CDR3 sequence is 16 residues long.

This chain uses TRBV15 with TRBJ2-3; D is perhaps TRBD1 (6 bases). The length of the CDR3 is 15 residues. The V gene's germline CDR1 is LNHNV and CDR2 YYDKDF (reference sequence). Trimming removed 5 bases at V and 4 bases at J, with 16 bases between. Here the CDR3 reads CATSPGHIMADTQYF. The CDR3 DNA reads TGTGCCACCAGCCCGGGACACATTATGGCAGATACGCAGTATTTT.

The chain links TRBV20-1 to TRBJ2-7; 8 bases are shared with TRBD1. This CDR3 is built from 11 residues. Germline trimming cut 8 bases from V and 5 bases from J; bases unmatched to any gene: 5. Germline V CDR1 and CDR2: DFQATT, SNEGSKA (reference sequence). The CDR3 sequence is CSPGQGNEQYF. The CDR3 bases are TGCAGTCCCGGACAGGGAAACGAGCAGTACTTC.

This rearrangement joins TRBV11-1 to TRBJ2-3; tentative D call: TRBD2 (5 bases). V lost 6 bases and J 5 bases, leaving 9 bases between the germline ends. The germline CDR1 and CDR2 sequences are SGHAT and FQDESV (reference sequence). This CDR3 spans 12 amino acids. DNA of the CDR3: TGTGCCAGCAGAAAAGCGGTAGATACGCAGTATTTT. This gives the protein CASRKAVDTQYF.

V is TRBV7-9 and J is TRBJ1-6; 8 bases fit TRBD1. Germline CDR1 SEHNR, CDR2 FQNEAQ (reference sequence). J gave up 7 bases and V 5 bases, and 7 bases lay outside the gene matches. The CDR3 length is 15 residues. The CDR3 nucleotides are TGTGCCAGCAGCCGGGCGACAGGGGTAAATTCACCCCTCCACTTT. It is translated as CASSRATGVNSPLHF.